These 5 T cell receptor beta chains came from one sample sequenced in a study of regulatory T cells. General study findings and limits: In CD3G-deficient patients, conventional CD4+ T cells were enriched for hydrophobic CDR3 residues at positions 6 and 7.

The primer mix had 52 TRBV and 13 TRBJ primers. The repertoire was sequenced with immunoSEQ multiplex PCR; TCRdb's copy has only in-frame clones and lacks some. The data show around 32,000 clones, 80% to 95% seen once. What these receptors recognize is not known. What was sequenced was conventional CD4+ T cells sorted from blood. These receptors were collected from a person aged 18-29 years with CD3G deficiency.

The rearrangement links TRBV5-1 to TRBJ1-2, with 8 bases aligning to TRBD1. This CDR3 contains 14 residues. The germline V gene encodes CDR1 SGHRS and CDR2 YFSETQ. With 4 bases clipped from V and 4 bases from J, the junction kept 6 bases outside the gene matches. Written as DNA, the CDR3 is TGCGCCAGCAGCGTGACAGGGGAGGGCTATGGCTACACCTTC. Translated: CASSVTGEGYGYTF. Using reference TRBV5-1 and TRBJ1-2 for the parts outside the CDR3, the full variable domain is KAGVTQTPRYLIKTRGQQVTLSCSPISGHRSVSWYQQTPGQGLQFLFEYFSETQRNKGNFPGRFSGRQFSNSRSEMNVSTLELGDSALYLCASSVTGEGYGYTFGSGTRLTVV.

The CDR3 nucleotides read TGTGCCAGCGCCAATAGGCGAAACAATGAGCAGTTCTTC. This encodes CASANRRNNEQFF. The chain couples TRBV5-4 to TRBJ2-1; D gene ambiguous. CDR3 length equals 13 residues. Germline CDR1 reads SGHNT; CDR2 reads YYREEE (reference sequence). Trimming left V 7 bases short and J 5 bases short, with 13 bases between.

The chain is built from TRBV6-6 and TRBJ2-7; no clear D. There are 11 residues in the CDR3. The germline V gene has CDR1 MNHNY and CDR2 SVGAGI (reference sequence). Trimming took 8 bases from V and 4 from J, leaving 9 bases between them. DNA of the CDR3: TGTGCCAGCGGAACAGAATACGAGCAGTACTTC. Its protein is CASGTEYEQYF.

This clone came up a few times. In nucleotides, the CDR3 is TGTGCCAGCAGGGACAGGGTTGATTCACCCCTCCACTTT. Its protein product is CASRDRVDSPLHF. V gene TRBV6-1 combines with J gene TRBJ1-6; TRBD1 matches at 8 bases. The J segment lost 8 bases and the V segment lost 6 bases, leaving 3 bases of the junction unmatched. Germline V gene sequence: CDR1 MNHNS, CDR2 SASEGT. This CDR3 is built from 13 residues.

J is TRBJ1-1 and V is TRBV6-5; D not resolved. The CDR3 loop spans 13 amino acids. V lost 8 bases and J 9 bases, leaving 19 bases between the germline ends. Germline loops: CDR1 MNHEY, CDR2 SVGAGI. For the CDR3, the DNA is TGTGCCAGCGAATCGGCAGCGTCAAGAAAAGCTTTCTTT. It translates to CASESAASRKAFF.